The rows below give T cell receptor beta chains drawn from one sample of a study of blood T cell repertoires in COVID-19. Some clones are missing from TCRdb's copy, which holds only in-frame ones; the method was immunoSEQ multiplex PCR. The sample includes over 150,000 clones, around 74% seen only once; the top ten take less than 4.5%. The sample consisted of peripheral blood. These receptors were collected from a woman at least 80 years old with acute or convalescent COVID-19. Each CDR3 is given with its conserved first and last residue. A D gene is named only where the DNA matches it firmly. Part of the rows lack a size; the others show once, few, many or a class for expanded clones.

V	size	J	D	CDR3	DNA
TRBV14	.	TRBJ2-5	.	CASSQGARSETQYF	TGTGCCAGCAGCCAGGGGGCGCGTTCGGAGACCCAGTACTTC
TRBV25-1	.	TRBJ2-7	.	CASSEFQGNYEQYF	TGTGCCAGCAGTGAATTTCAGGGGAACTACGAGCAGTACTTC
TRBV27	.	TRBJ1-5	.	CASSGGSSNQPQHF	TGTGCCAGCAGCGGGGGATCAAGCAATCAGCCCCAGCATTTT
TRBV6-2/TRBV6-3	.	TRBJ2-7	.	CASSYSAILGGEQYF	TGTGCCAGCAGTTACTCGGCGATCCTCGGGGGCGAGCAGTACTTC
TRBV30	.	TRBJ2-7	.	CAWSVGGSVRGEQYF	TGTGCCTGGAGTGTAGGAGGCAGCGTCCGCGGGGAGCAGTACTTC
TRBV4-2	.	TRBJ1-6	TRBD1	CASSQGPVGTGYSPLHF	TGTGCCAGCAGCCAAGGGCCGGTCGGGACAGGGTATTCACCCCTCCACTTT
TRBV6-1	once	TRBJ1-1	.	CASSAPGQSYMNTEAFF	TGTGCCAGCAGTGCACCCGGACAGTCCTACATGAACACTGAAGCTTTCTTT
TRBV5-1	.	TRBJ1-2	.	CASGGAGLDYGYTF	TGCGCCAGCGGTGGCGCGGGGTTGGACTATGGCTACACCTTC
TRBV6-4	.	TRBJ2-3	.	CASSKGGALDTQYF	TGTGCCAGCAGTAAGGGCGGGGCCCTAGATACGCAGTATTTT
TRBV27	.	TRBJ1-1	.	CASSLRVTQGIITEAFF	TGTGCCAGCAGTTTAAGAGTAACCCAGGGGATAATCACTGAAGCTTTCTTT
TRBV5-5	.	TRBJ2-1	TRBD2	CASSDTEGRGGNEQFF	TGTGCCAGCAGCGATACGGAGGGGCGGGGGGGCAATGAGCAGTTCTTC
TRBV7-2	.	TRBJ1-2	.	CASSAPGTGANYGYTF	TGTGCCAGCAGCGCCCCCGGGACTGGAGCTAACTATGGCTACACCTTC
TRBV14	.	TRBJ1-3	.	CASSHRGSGNTIYF	TGTGCCAGCAGCCATCGAGGTTCTGGAAACACCATATATTTT
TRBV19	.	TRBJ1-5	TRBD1	CASSKTGVGQPQHF	TGTGCCAGTAGTAAGACAGGGGTGGGTCAGCCCCAGCATTTT
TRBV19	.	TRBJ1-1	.	CASSMDKNTEAFF	TGTGCCAGTAGTATGGACAAGAACACTGAAGCTTTCTTT
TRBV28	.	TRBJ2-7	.	CASSASPGQGAYEQYF	TGTGCCAGCAGTGCCTCCCCGGGACAAGGGGCCTACGAGCAGTACTTC
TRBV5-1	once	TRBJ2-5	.	CASSLAAGAGSQYF	TGCGCCAGCAGCTTGGCTGCGGGGGCTGGGTCCCAGTACTTC
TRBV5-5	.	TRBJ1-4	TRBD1	CASSPQGARNEKLFF	TGTGCCAGCAGCCCCCAGGGGGCCCGTAATGAAAAACTGTTTTTT
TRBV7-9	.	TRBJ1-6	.	CASSSGGGFWDSPLHF	TGTGCCAGCAGCTCAGGAGGTGGCTTCTGGGATTCACCCCTCCACTTT
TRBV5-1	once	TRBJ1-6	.	CASKEGGDSPLHF	TGCGCCAGCAAGGAGGGGGGGGATTCACCCCTCCACTTT
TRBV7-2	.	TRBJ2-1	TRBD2	CASSPLAGEYNEQFF	TGTGCCAGCAGCCCACTAGCGGGGGAATACAATGAGCAGTTCTTC
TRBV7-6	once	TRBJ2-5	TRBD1	CASSPDRVRETQYF	TGTGCCAGCAGCCCGGACAGGGTTCGAGAGACCCAGTACTTC
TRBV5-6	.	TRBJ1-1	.	CASSARVTEAFF	TGTGCCAGCAGCGCGCGCGTCACTGAAGCTTTCTTT
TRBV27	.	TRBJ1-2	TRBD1	CATRDSFNYGYTF	TGTGCCACTCGGGACAGCTTTAACTATGGCTACACCTTC
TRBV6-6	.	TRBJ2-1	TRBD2	CATHGGGVGNEQFF	TGTGCCACCCACGGCGGGGGTGTGGGGAATGAGCAGTTCTTC
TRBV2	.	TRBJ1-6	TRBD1	CASSVLGQVLHF	TGTGCCAGCAGTGTATTGGGACAGGTCCTCCACTTT
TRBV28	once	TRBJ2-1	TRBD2	CASSLSGTKQFF	TGTGCCAGCAGTTTGTCCGGGACTAAGCAGTTCTTC
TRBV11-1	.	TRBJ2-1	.	CASSLGREGDEQFF	TGTGCCAGCAGCTTAGGGCGGGAAGGCGATGAGCAGTTCTTC
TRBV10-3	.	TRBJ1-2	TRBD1	CAISERGGQGNYGYTF	TGTGCCATCAGTGAAAGAGGGGGACAGGGGAACTATGGCTACACCTTC
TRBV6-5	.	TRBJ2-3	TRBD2	CASRRAGVRGDTQYF	TGTGCCAGCAGAAGAGCGGGGGTCCGGGGAGATACGCAGTATTTT
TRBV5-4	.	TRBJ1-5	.	CASSQDSSGQPQHF	TGTGCCAGCAGCCAGGACAGTTCGGGGCAGCCCCAGCATTTT
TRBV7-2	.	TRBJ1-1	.	CASSPRQQRTNTEAFF	TGTGCCAGCAGCCCGAGACAGCAAAGAACGAACACTGAAGCTTTCTTT
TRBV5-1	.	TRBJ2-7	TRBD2	CASSPRTSEAYEQYF	TGCGCCAGCAGCCCAAGGACTAGCGAGGCCTACGAGCAGTACTTC
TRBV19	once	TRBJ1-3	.	CASSMDSSDFSGNTIYF	TGTGCCAGTAGTATGGACAGTTCGGATTTCTCTGGAAACACCATATATTTT
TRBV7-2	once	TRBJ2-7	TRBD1	CASSWDRGFYEQYF	TGTGCCAGCAGCTGGGACAGGGGTTTCTACGAGCAGTACTTC
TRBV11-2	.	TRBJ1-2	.	CASGSGGGYGYTF	TGTGCCAGCGGCTCCGGGGGTGGCTATGGCTACACCTTC
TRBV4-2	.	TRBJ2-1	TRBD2	CASPQREGYNEQFF	TGTGCCAGCCCCCAGCGGGAGGGGTACAATGAGCAGTTCTTC
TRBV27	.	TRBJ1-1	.	CASSRQENTEAFF	TGTGCCAGCAGCCGACAAGAGAACACTGAAGCTTTCTTT
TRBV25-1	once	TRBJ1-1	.	CASSGVGANTEAFF	TGTGCCAGCAGTGGAGTCGGAGCGAACACTGAAGCTTTCTTT
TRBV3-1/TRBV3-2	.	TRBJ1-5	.	CASSQGARNQPQHF	TGTGCCAGCAGCCAAGGGGCACGTAATCAGCCCCAGCATTTT
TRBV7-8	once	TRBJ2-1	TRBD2	CASSLTGTSYDEQFF	TGTGCCAGCAGCTTAACAGGGACTAGCTACGATGAGCAGTTCTTC
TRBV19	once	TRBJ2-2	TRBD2	CASITSGGPGTGELFF	TGTGCCAGTATCACCAGCGGGGGGCCGGGCACCGGGGAGCTGTTTTTT
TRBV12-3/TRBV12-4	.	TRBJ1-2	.	CASSLNYGYTF	TGTGCCAGCAGCCTGAACTATGGCTACACCTTC
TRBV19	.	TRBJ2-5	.	CASSTHASGRETQYF	TGTGCCAGTAGTACCCATGCCAGCGGGCGAGAGACCCAGTACTTC
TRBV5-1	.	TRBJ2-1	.	CASSLLVGTGPSANEQFF	TGCGCCAGCAGCCTACTTGTGGGAACAGGACCCAGCGCGAATGAGCAGTTCTTC
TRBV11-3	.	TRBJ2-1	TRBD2	CASSLGGSSGGGNEQFF	TGTGCCAGCAGCCTAGGGGGTTCTAGCGGGGGTGGCAATGAGCAGTTCTTC
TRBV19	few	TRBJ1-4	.	CASSMGAGDEKLFF	TGTGCCAGTAGTATGGGGGCAGGGGACGAAAAACTGTTTTTT
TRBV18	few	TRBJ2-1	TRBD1	CASSPPDRGNRHTRPGEQFF	TGTGCCAGCTCACCACCGGACAGGGGAAACAGGCATACTAGGCCGGGTGAGCAGTTCTTC
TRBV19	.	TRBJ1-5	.	CASRSLSNQPQHF	TGTGCCAGTCGGTCGCTGAGCAATCAGCCCCAGCATTTT
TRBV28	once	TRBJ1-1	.	CASTSGGGANTEAFF	TGTGCCAGCACCTCAGGTGGGGGCGCAAACACTGAAGCTTTCTTT
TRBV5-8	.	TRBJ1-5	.	CASSVGGGDNQPQHF	TGTGCCAGCAGCGTGGGGGGGGGTGACAATCAGCCCCAGCATTTT
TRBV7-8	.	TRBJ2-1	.	CASSSRRLVSNEQFF	TGTGCCAGCAGCAGCAGGCGACTAGTAAGCAATGAGCAGTTCTTC
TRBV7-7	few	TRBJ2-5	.	CASSLDRETQYF	TGTGCTAGCAGCTTAGATCGAGAGACCCAGTACTTC
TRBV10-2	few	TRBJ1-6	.	CASSESTGESPLHF	TGCGCCAGCAGTGAGTCAACCGGGGAATCACCCCTCCACTTT
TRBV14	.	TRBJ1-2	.	CASSQDRVWGYTF	TGTGCCAGCAGCCAAGATCGGGTATGGGGCTACACCTTC